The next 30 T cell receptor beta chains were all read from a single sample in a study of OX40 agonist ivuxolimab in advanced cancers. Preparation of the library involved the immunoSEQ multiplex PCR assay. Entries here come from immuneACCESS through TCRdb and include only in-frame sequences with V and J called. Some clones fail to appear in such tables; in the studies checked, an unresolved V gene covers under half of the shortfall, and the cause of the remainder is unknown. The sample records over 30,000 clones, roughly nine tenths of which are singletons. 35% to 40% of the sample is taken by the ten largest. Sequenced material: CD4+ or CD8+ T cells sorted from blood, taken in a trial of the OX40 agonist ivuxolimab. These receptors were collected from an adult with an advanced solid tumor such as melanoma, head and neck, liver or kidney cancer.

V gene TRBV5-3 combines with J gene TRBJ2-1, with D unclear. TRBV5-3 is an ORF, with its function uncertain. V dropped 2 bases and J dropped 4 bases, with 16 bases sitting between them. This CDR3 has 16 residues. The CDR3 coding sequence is TGTGCCAGAAGCTTATCGTCATCGGCCCTATACAATGAGCAGTTCTTC. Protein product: CARSLSSSALYNEQFF.

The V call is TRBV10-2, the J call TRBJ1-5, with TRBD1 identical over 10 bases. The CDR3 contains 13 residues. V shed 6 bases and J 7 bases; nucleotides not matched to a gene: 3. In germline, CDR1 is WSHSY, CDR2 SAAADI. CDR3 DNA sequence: TGCGCCAGCAGGGACAGGGGGAGCCAGCCCCAGCATTTT. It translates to CASRDRGSQPQHF.

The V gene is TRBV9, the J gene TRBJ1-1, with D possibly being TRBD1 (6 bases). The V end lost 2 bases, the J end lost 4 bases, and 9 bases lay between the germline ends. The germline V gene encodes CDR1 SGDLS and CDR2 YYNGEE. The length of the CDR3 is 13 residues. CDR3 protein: CASSVRGGTEAFF. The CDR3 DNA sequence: TGTGCCAGCAGCGTGAGGGGGGGCACTGAAGCTTTCTTT.

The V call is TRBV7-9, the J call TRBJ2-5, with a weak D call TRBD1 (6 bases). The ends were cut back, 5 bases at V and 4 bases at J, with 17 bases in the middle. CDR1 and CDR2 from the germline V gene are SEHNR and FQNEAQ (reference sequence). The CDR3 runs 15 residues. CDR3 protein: CASSQRQGMGETQYF. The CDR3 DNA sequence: TGTGCCAGCAGCCAAAGGCAGGGGATGGGAGAGACCCAGTACTTC.

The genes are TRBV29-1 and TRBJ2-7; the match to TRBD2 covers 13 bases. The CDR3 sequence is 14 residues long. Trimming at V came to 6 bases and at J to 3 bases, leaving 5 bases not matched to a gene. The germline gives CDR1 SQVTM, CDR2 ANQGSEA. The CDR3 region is CSVWGLAGFYEQYF. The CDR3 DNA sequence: TGCAGCGTCTGGGGACTAGCGGGATTCTACGAGCAGTACTTC.

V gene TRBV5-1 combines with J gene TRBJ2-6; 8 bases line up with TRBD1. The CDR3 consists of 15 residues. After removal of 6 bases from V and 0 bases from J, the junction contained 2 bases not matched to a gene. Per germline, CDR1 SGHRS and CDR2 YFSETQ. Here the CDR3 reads CASKQGDSGANVLTF. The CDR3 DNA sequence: TGCGCCAGCAAACAGGGGGACTCTGGGGCCAACGTCCTGACTTTC.

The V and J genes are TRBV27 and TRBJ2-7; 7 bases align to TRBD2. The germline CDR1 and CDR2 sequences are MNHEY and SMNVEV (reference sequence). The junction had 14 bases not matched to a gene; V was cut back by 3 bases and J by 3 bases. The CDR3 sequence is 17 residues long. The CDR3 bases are TGTGCCAGCAGTTTGGTCCCTCCCGGGACTAACAACTACGAGCAGTACTTC. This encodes CASSLVPPGTNNYEQYF.

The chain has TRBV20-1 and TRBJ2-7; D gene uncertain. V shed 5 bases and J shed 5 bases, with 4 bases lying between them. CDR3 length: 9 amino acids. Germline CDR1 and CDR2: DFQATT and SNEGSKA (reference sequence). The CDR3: CSASDEQYF. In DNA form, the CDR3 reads TGCAGTGCTTCCGACGAGCAGTACTTC.

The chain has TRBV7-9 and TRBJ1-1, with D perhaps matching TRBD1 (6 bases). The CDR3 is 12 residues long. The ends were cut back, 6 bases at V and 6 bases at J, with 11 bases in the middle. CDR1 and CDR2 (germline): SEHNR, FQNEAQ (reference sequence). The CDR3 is CASSLGGPEAFF. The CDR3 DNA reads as TGTGCCAGCAGTCTCGGGGGCCCTGAAGCTTTCTTT.

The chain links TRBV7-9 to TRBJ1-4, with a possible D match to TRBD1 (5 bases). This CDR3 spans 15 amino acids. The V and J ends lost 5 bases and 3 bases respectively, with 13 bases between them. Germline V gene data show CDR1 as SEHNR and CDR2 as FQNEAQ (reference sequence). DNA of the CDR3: TGTGCCAGCAGCCCCGTGGGGGGTGCTAATGAAAAACTGTTTTTT. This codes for CASSPVGGANEKLFF. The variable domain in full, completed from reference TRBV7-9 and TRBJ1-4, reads DTGVSQNPRHKITKRGQNVTFRCDPISEHNRLYWYRQTLGQGPEFLTYFQNEAQLEKSRLLSDRFSAERPKGSFSTLEIQRTEQGDSAMYLCASSPVGGANEKLFFGSGTQLSVL.

CDR3 sequence reads: CASSQERLGDQETQYF. CDR3 bases: TGCGCCAGCAGCCAAGAAAGACTAGGGGACCAAGAGACCCAGTACTTC. The J gene is TRBJ2-5, the V gene TRBV4-1, with D perhaps TRBD2 (6 bases). V lost 0 bases, J lost 0 bases, and 11 bases lay in between. This CDR3 has 16 amino acids. CDR1 and CDR2 (germline): MGHRA, YSYEKL.

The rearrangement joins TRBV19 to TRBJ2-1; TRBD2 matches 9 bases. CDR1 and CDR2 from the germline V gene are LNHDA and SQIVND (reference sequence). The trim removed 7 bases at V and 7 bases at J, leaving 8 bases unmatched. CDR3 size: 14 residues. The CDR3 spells CASKLGGGENEQFF. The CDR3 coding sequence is TGTGCCAGTAAATTGGGCGGGGGGGAAAATGAGCAGTTCTTC.

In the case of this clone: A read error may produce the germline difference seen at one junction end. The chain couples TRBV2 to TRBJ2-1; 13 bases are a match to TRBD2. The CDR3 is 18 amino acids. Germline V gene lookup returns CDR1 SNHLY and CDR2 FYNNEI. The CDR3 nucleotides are TGTGCCAGCAGCTCGGGACTAGCGGGAATAGGATGGTACAATGGGCAGTTCTTC. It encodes CASSSGLAGIGWYNGQFF.

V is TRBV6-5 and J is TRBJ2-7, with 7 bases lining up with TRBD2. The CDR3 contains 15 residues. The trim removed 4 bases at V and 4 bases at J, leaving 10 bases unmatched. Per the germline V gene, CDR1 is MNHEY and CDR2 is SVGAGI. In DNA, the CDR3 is TGTGCCAGCAGTTGGGGGGGACGGAACCCTTACGAGCAGTACTTC. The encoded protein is CASSWGGRNPYEQYF.

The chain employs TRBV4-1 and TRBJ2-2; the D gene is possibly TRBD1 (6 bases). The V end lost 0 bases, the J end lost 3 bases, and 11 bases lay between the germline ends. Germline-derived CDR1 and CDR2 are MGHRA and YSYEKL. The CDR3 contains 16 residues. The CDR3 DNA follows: TGCGCCAGCAGCCAAGAACAGGGCGCGGACACCGGGGAGCTGTTTTTT. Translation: CASSQEQGADTGELFF.

CDR3 sequence (DNA): TGTGCCAGCAGTTTTCAGAGCTCCTATAATTCACCCCTCCACTTT. It specifies CASSFQSSYNSPLHF. This chain uses TRBV27 with TRBJ1-6; D is ambiguous. Germline V gene data show CDR1 as MNHEY and CDR2 as SMNVEV (reference sequence). V was cut by 3 bases and J by 0 bases, with 6 bases left in between. The CDR3 totals 15 residues.

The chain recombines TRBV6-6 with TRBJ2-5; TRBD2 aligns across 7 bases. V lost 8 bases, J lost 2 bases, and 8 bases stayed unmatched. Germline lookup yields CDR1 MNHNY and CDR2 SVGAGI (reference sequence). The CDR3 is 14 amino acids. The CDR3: CASADGGSQETQYF. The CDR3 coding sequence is TGTGCCAGCGCGGACGGGGGGTCGCAAGAGACCCAGTACTTC.

DNA of the CDR3: TGTGCCAGCAGTGAAGCGTTAGGCGGGGGGGGAGATACGCAGTATTTT. It codes for CASSEALGGGGDTQYF. The V call is TRBV2, the J call TRBJ2-3; 9 nucleotides agree with TRBD2. The CDR3 loop spans 16 amino acids. Germline loops: CDR1 SNHLY, CDR2 FYNNEI. The V gene end was trimmed by 0 bases and the J gene end by 5 bases; junction bases not matched to a gene: 6.

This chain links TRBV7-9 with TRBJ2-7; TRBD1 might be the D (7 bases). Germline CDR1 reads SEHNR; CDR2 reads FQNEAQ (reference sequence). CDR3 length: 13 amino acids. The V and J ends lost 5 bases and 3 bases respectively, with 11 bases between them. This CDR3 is CASSPGGYYEQYF. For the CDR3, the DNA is TGTGCCAGCAGCCCAGGGGGGTACTACGAGCAGTACTTC.

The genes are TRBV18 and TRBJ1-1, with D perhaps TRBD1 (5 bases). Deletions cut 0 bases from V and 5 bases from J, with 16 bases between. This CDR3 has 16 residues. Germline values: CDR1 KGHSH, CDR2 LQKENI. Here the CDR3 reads CASSPPNSGFETEAFF. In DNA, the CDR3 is TGTGCCAGCTCACCACCGAATTCAGGGTTTGAGACTGAAGCTTTCTTT.

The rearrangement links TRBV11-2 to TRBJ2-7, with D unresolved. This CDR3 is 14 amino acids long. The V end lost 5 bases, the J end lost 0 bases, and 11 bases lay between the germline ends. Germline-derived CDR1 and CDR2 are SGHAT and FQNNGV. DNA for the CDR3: TGTGCCAGCAGCAACACAGCGAGCTCCTACGAGCAGTACTTC. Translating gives CASSNTASSYEQYF.

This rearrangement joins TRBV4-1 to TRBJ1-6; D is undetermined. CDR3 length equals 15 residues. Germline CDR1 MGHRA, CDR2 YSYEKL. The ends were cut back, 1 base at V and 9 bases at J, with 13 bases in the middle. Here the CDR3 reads CASSQVRDRSSPLHF. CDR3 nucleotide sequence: TGCGCCAGCAGCCAAGTTAGGGATCGGAGTTCACCCCTCCACTTT.

CDR3 coding DNA: TGTGCCAGCAGCTTAGGACAGGGTAATCAGCCCCAGCATTTT. Translation: CASSLGQGNQPQHF. V and J are TRBV7-8 and TRBJ1-5, with 7 positions matching TRBD1. The CDR3 extends over 14 amino acids. CDR1 and CDR2 (germline): SGHVS, FQNEAQ. V lost 1 base and J lost 4; bases outside the gene matches: 1.

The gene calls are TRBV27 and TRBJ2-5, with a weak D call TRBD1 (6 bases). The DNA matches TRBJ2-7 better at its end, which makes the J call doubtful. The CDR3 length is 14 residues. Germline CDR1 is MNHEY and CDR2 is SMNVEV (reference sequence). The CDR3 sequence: CASSFTGIPYEQYF. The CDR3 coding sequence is TGTGCCAGCAGTTTTACAGGGATCCCCTACGAGCAGTACTTC.

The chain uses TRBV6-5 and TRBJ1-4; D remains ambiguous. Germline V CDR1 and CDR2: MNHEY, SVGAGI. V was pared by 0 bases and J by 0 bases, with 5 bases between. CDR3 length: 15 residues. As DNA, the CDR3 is TGTGCCAGCAGTTACTCGGGAGCAACTAATGAAAAACTGTTTTTT. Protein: CASSYSGATNEKLFF.

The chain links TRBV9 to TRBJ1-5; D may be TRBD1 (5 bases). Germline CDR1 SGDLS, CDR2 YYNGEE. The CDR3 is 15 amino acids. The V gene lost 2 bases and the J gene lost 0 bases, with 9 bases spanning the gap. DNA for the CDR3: TGTGCCAGCAGCGTTACTGGGGCTAGCAATCAGCCCCAGCATTTT. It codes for CASSVTGASNQPQHF.

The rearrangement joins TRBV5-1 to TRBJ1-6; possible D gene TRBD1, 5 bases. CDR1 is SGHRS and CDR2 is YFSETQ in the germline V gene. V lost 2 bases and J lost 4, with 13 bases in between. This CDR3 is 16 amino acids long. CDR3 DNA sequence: TGCGCCAGCAGCTTTGGCAGGGACGGATATAATTCACCCCTCCACTTT. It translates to CASSFGRDGYNSPLHF.

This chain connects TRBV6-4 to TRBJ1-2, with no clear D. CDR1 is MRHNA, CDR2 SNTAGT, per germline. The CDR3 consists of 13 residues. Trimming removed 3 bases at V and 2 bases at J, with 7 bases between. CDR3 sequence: CASSESGNYGYTF. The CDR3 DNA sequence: TGTGCCAGCAGTGAATCCGGGAACTATGGCTACACCTTC.

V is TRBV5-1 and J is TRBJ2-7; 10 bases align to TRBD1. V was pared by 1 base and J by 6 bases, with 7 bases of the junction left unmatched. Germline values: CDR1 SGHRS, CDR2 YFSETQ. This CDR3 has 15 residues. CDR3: CASSLFGTGASEQYF. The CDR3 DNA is TGCGCCAGCAGCTTGTTTGGGACAGGGGCCTCCGAGCAGTACTTC.

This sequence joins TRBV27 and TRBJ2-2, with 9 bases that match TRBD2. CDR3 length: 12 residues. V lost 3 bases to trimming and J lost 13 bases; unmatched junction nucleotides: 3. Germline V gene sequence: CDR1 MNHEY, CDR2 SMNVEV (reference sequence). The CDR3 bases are TGTGCCAGCAGTTTGCGGGAGGGAGGGCTGTTTTTT. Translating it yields CASSLREGGLFF.